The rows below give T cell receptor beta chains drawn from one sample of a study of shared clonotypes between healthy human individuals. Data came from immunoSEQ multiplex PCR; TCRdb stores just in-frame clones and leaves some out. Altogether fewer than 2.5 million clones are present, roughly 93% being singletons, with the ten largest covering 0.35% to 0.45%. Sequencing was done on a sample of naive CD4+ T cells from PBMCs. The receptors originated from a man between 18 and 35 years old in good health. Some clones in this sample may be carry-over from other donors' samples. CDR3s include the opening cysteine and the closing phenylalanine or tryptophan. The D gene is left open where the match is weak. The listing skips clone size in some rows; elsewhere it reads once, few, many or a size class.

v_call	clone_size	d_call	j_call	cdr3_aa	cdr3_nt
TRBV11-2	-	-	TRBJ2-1	CASSGGASGSLLGNEQFF	TGTGCCAGCAGTGGCGGGGCCTCCGGGTCCCTCTTGGGGAATGAGCAGTTCTTC
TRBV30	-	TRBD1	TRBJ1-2	CACNPDRAYGYTF	TGTGCCTGTAACCCCGACAGGGCCTATGGCTACACCTTC
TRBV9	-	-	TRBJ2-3	CASSVGSSVGGDTQYF	TGTGCCAGCAGCGTAGGAAGTAGCGTTGGGGGAGATACGCAGTATTTT
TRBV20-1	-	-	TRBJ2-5	CSARSQETQYF	TGCAGTGCTAGGTCTCAAGAGACCCAGTACTTC
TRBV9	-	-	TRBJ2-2	CASSVGTPGELFF	TGTGCCAGCAGCGTTGGGACACCCGGGGAGCTGTTTTTT
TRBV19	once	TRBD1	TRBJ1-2	CASSHTTGGGYTF	TGTGCCAGTAGTCATACGACAGGGGGGGGCTACACCTTC
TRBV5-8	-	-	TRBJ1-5	CASSPSGFWNQPQHF	TGTGCCAGCAGCCCCTCCGGGTTCTGGAATCAGCCCCAGCATTTT
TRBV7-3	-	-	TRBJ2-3	CASSLGLPGLSSDTQYF	TGTGCCAGCAGCTTGGGATTACCGGGACTTTCGTCAGATACGCAGTATTTT
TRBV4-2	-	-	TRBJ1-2	CASSQEAALRDGYTF	TGTGCCAGCAGCCAAGAGGCCGCCCTTAGAGATGGCTACACCTTC
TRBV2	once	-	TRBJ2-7	CATTGTDSYEQYF	TGTGCCACCACCGGGACGGACTCCTACGAGCAGTACTTC
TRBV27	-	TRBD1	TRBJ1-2	CASTDRDRAYGYTF	TGTGCCAGCACCGACCGGGACAGAGCCTATGGCTACACCTTC
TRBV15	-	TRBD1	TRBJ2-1	CATSMSGQSYNEQFF	TGTGCCACCAGCATGTCGGGACAGAGTTACAATGAGCAGTTCTTC
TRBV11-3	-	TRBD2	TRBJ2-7	CASSKEGGRFDEQYF	TGTGCCAGCAGTAAAGAGGGAGGGAGGTTCGACGAGCAGTACTTC
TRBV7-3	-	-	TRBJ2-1	CASSRGLGDNEQFF	TGTGCCAGCAGCCGCGGATTGGGGGACAATGAGCAGTTCTTC
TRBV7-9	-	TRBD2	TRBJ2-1	CASSQRTSGSSEQFF	TGTGCCAGCAGCCAACGGACTAGCGGGAGTTCTGAGCAGTTCTTC
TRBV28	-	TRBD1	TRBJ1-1	CASYGGTGGTPAFF	TGTGCCAGCTATGGGGGGACAGGGGGGACCCCAGCTTTCTTT
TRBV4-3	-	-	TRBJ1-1	CASSQGVGVNTEAFF	TGCGCCAGCAGCCAAGGGGTCGGCGTGAACACTGAAGCTTTCTTT
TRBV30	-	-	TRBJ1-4	CAWSQNTHEKLFF	TGTGCCTGGAGTCAAAACACACATGAAAAACTGTTTTTT
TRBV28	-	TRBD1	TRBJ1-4	CASSLPGTGTLGEKLFF	TGTGCCAGCAGTCTGCCCGGGACAGGGACCCTTGGGGAAAAACTGTTTTTT
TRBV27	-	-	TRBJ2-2	CASSLLLANTGELFF	TGTGCCAGCAGTTTATTACTAGCGAACACCGGGGAGCTGTTTTTT